This TCR beta chain was documented in a study of cytomegalovirus exposure and HLA in healthy donors. Study information: The roughly 120 validation repertoires, a later analysis reported, used the same platform as the approximately 730 repertoires from the first cohort.

This table comes from immunoSEQ multiplex PCR, and its TCRdb copy is limited to in-frame clones, with some not included. The sample holds over 150,000 clones; roughly 95% are singletons and the top ten take around 0.9%. Germline V gene lookup returns CDR1 LNHDA and CDR2 SQIVND (reference sequence). V was cut by 4 bases and J by 2 bases, with 8 bases left in between. The CDR3 spans 14 residues. This chain uses TRBV19 with TRBJ2-2; D call uncertain. The sequenced sample consisted of PBMCs. The receptor was derived from a young woman in good health and CMV-seronegative. The CDR3 DNA follows: TGTGCCAGTAGTAGGCAGATAAACACCGGGGAGCTGTTTTTT. As protein: CASSRQINTGELFF.